The rows below give T cell receptor beta chains drawn from one sample of a study of blood T cell repertoires in COVID-19. Here immunoSEQ multiplex PCR was the method, and the copy in TCRdb shows in-frame clones only, minus some. The sample includes some 300,000 clones, around nine tenths seen only once; the top ten take about 9.5%. Sequencing was carried out using PBMCs or T cells enriched from blood (not recorded which). The receptor set was obtained from a woman aged 40-49 years who had recovered from COVID-19. CDR3s include the opening cysteine and the closing phenylalanine or tryptophan. The order of the fields is clone size, V gene, J gene, D gene, CDR3 protein, CDR3 DNA. A D gene is named only where the DNA matches it firmly. Size tells how often a clone was seen (once, few, many) or the class of an expanded clone, and some rows leave it out.

>.|TRBV6-5|TRBJ2-7|TRBD2
CASSYGAASGSYEQYF
TGTGCCAGCAGTTACGGAGCGGCTAGCGGGAGCTACGAGCAGTACTTC
>.|TRBV7-3|TRBJ2-3|.
CASSFGSTDTQYF
TGTGCCAGCAGCTTCGGTAGCACAGATACGCAGTATTTT
>once|TRBV7-2|TRBJ1-1|TRBD1
CASSLVGQGTTEAFF
TGTGCCAGCAGCTTAGTGGGACAGGGAACCACTGAAGCTTTCTTT
>.|TRBV18|TRBJ2-6|.
CASSPPTGSSGANVLTF
TGTGCCAGCTCACCACCTACAGGAAGCTCTGGGGCCAACGTCCTGACTTTC
>.|TRBV18|TRBJ2-1|.
CASPDPSGNEQFF
TGTGCCAGCCCGGACCCCTCGGGAAATGAGCAGTTCTTC
>.|TRBV7-8|TRBJ2-5|.
CASSVPGEVGGETQYF
TGTGCCAGCAGCGTACCAGGAGAGGTCGGGGGAGAGACCCAGTACTTC
>.|TRBV10-3|TRBJ1-1|.
CAISAGDTEAFF
TGTGCCATCAGTGCGGGAGACACTGAAGCTTTCTTT
>.|TRBV19|TRBJ1-2|TRBD1
CASSIGQGDGYTF
TGTGCCAGTAGTATAGGACAGGGTGACGGCTACACCTTC
>once|TRBV10-3|TRBJ2-2|TRBD2
CAISGSYSGGNTGELFF
TGTGCCATCAGTGGTTCCTATAGCGGGGGGAACACCGGGGAGCTGTTTTTT
>.|TRBV9|TRBJ2-3|.
CASSVERAGSTDTQYF
TGTGCCAGCAGCGTAGAGCGTGCGGGAAGCACAGATACGCAGTATTTT
>.|TRBV7-2|TRBJ2-7|.
CASSLNRVSEQYF
TGTGCCAGCAGCCTGAACAGGGTGTCGGAGCAGTACTTC
>.|TRBV12-2|TRBJ1-6|.
CASRLNLGESPLHF
TGTGCAAGTCGCTTAAATCTGGGCGAGTCACCCCTCCACTTT
>.|TRBV5-4|TRBJ2-3|TRBD2
CASSPNLAGVSTDTQYF
TGTGCCAGCAGCCCCAATCTAGCGGGGGTTAGCACAGATACGCAGTATTTT
>.|TRBV28|TRBJ1-2|.
CASSLTAYGYTF
TGTGCCAGCAGTTTGACAGCCTATGGCTACACCTTC
>.|TRBV7-2|TRBJ2-7|.
CASRAPGSFSYEQYF
TGTGCCAGCAGAGCTCCAGGATCTTTCTCCTACGAGCAGTACTTC
>.|TRBV5-1|TRBJ1-4|.
CASSRSATNEKLFF
TGCGCCAGCAGCAGGAGTGCAACTAATGAAAAACTGTTTTTT
>.|TRBV7-3|TRBJ1-5|.
CASSPNQPQHF
TGTGCCAGCAGCCCAAATCAGCCCCAGCATTTT
>.|TRBV5-4|TRBJ2-7|.
CASSHSGEASYEQYF
TGTGCCAGCAGTCACTCCGGGGAGGCCTCCTACGAGCAGTACTTC
>.|TRBV6-5|TRBJ1-3|.
CASSSPAEGNTIYF
TGTGCCAGCAGTTCTCCCGCAGAAGGAAACACCATATATTTT
>.|TRBV27|TRBJ1-6|TRBD1
CASSSTGTGNSPLHF
TGTGCCAGCAGTTCCACCGGGACAGGGAATTCACCCCTCCACTTT
>.|TRBV27|TRBJ2-3|.
CASSPLLSGTQYF
TGTGCCAGCAGTCCCCTATTGAGTGGTACGCAGTATTTT
>.|TRBV4-1|TRBJ2-1|.
CASSPGGFQGTYNEQFF
TGCGCCAGCAGCCCCGGGGGGTTCCAGGGGACCTACAATGAGCAGTTCTTC
>.|TRBV5-1|TRBJ1-6|TRBD1
CASSFGGWDRVDYNSPLHF
TGCGCCAGCAGCTTCGGTGGGTGGGACAGGGTGGATTACAATTCACCCCTCCACTTT
>.|TRBV24-1|TRBJ2-1|.
CATAFGGPTSSYNEQFF
TGTGCCACCGCCTTCGGGGGGCCTACAAGCTCCTACAATGAGCAGTTCTTC
>few|TRBV28|TRBJ2-2|TRBD2
CASSPGLAIPGELFF
TGTGCCAGCAGTCCTGGACTAGCTATCCCCGGGGAGCTGTTTTTT
>.|TRBV1|TRBJ2-7|.
CTSSCRRRLLIEQYF
TGCACCAGCAGCTGTCGCCGCCGACTCCTCATCGAGCAGTACTTC
>.|TRBV7-9|TRBJ2-7|TRBD1
CASSLGTGPYEQYF
TGTGCCAGCAGCCTCGGGACAGGGCCCTACGAGCAGTACTTC
>.|TRBV6-5|TRBJ1-5|TRBD1
CASSYRRGQGNQPQHF
TGTGCCAGCAGTTACCGTCGGGGACAGGGCAATCAGCCCCAGCATTTT
>.|TRBV9|TRBJ2-5|.
CASSPGQLQETQYF
TGTGCCAGCAGCCCCGGACAGCTCCAAGAGACCCAGTACTTC
>.|TRBV7-3|TRBJ2-7|.
CASSLTGGSGEQYF
TGTGCCAGCAGCTTAACAGGGGGTTCGGGCGAGCAGTACTTC
>.|TRBV18|TRBJ2-1|.
CASSPGVDGDNEQFF
TGTGCCAGCTCCCCGGGGGTAGATGGGGACAATGAGCAGTTCTTC
>.|TRBV28|TRBJ1-6|TRBD1
CASSTRQGRYNSPLHF
TGTGCCAGCAGTACTCGACAGGGTAGATATAATTCACCCCTCCACTTT
>.|TRBV18|TRBJ1-2|.
CASSPSGRTNYGYTF
TGTGCCAGCTCACCAAGCGGCAGAACTAACTATGGCTACACCTTC
>many|TRBV30|TRBJ2-2|.
CAWRRLANTGELFF
TGTGCCTGGAGGAGGCTGGCGAACACCGGGGAGCTGTTTTTT
>.|TRBV18|TRBJ1-1|.
CASSPLQETEAFF
TGTGCCAGCTCACCTCTACAGGAAACTGAAGCTTTCTTT
>.|TRBV4-3|TRBJ1-2|.
CASSQDWQGGVYGYTF
TGCGCCAGCAGCCAAGATTGGCAGGGAGGAGTATACGGCTACACCTTC
>.|TRBV9|TRBJ1-5|TRBD1
CASSLGTGGNQPQHF
TGTGCCAGCAGCCTCGGGACAGGGGGGAATCAGCCCCAGCATTTT
>.|TRBV19|TRBJ2-5|TRBD1
CASSTLTGSGETQYF
TGTGCCAGTAGTACTTTGACAGGGAGTGGGGAGACCCAGTACTTC
>.|TRBV20-1|TRBJ1-2|.
CSARVEGSGTF
TGCAGTGCTAGAGTGGAGGGGTCGGGCACCTTC
>.|TRBV27|TRBJ1-2|.
CASSSIGGAHGYTF
TGTGCCAGCAGTTCGATCGGGGGAGCTCATGGCTACACCTTC
>.|TRBV4-3|TRBJ2-7|TRBD1
CASSQESQGAYEQYF
TGCGCCAGCAGCCAAGAGAGCCAGGGGGCCTACGAGCAGTACTTC
>.|TRBV20-1|TRBJ1-5|.
CSASPGDSNQPQHF
TGCAGTGCTAGTCCGGGAGATAGCAATCAGCCCCAGCATTTT
>.|TRBV9|TRBJ2-1|.
CASSGVSSGGGYNEQFF
TGTGCCAGCAGCGGAGTGTCCTCGGGCGGAGGTTACAATGAGCAGTTCTTC
>.|TRBV18|TRBJ1-1|TRBD1
CASSMTGTGSSSRPTEAFF
TGTGCCAGCTCTATGACCGGGACAGGGTCTTCTTCTCGACCTACTGAAGCTTTCTTT
>.|TRBV3-1/TRBV3-2|TRBJ2-7|TRBD1
CASSRTGNTYEQYF
TGTGCCAGCAGCCGGACAGGGAATACCTACGAGCAGTACTTC
>once|TRBV3-1/TRBV3-2|TRBJ2-2|.
CASSSGPGKLFF
TGTGCCAGCAGCTCCGGCCCCGGGAAGCTGTTTTTT
>.|TRBV9|TRBJ2-3|TRBD1
CASSDTNYRGPRDTQYF
TGTGCCAGCAGCGACACAAATTACAGGGGTCCTAGGGATACGCAGTATTTT
>.|TRBV7-8|TRBJ2-3|.
CASSLEKEITDTQYF
TGTGCCAGCAGCTTAGAAAAAGAGATCACAGATACGCAGTATTTT
>.|TRBV5-4|TRBJ2-5|TRBD1
CASRMDRALQETQYF
TGTGCCAGCAGAATGGACAGGGCCCTCCAAGAGACCCAGTACTTC
>.|TRBV2|TRBJ2-2|.
CASSGVDRSGELFF
TGTGCCAGCAGTGGGGTGGACAGATCCGGGGAGCTGTTTTTT
>once|TRBV6-1|TRBJ1-2|.
CASSEAFANYGYTF
TGTGCCAGCAGTGAAGCATTCGCTAACTATGGCTACACCTTC
>.|TRBV5-8|TRBJ2-7|TRBD2
CASSLDGRAFDEQYF
TGTGCCAGCAGCTTGGACGGGAGGGCCTTCGACGAGCAGTACTTC
>.|TRBV4-3|TRBJ1-3|TRBD1
CASSRGQGEGNTIYF
TGCGCCAGCAGCCGGGGACAGGGCGAGGGAAACACCATATATTTT
>.|TRBV13|TRBJ2-7|TRBD1
CASSLGDRGPRGGYEQYF
TGTGCCAGCAGCTTAGGGGACAGGGGCCCCAGGGGTGGGTACGAGCAGTACTTC